This record covers a single T cell receptor (beta chain). This record comes from a study of blood T cell repertoires in COVID-19. Study in general: Acute-phase and convalescent COVID-19 samples originated in the United States, Italy and Spain. Nucleic acid was either cDNA or gDNA, and it came from T cells, B-cell-depleted T cells, or PBMCs.

Per the germline V gene, CDR1 is SGHRS and CDR2 is YFSETQ. The J segment lost 3 bases and the V segment lost 4 bases, leaving 7 bases of the junction unmatched. This CDR3 region has 15 residues. Methods used by the authors: How many nucleated cells were present was estimated from reference gene primer amplification. Produced via immunoSEQ multiplex PCR; TCRdb's table is partial and in-frame only. V and J calls and clone size are copied from that table; D and trimming were computed from the DNA. This table holds fewer than 120,000 clones, around 74% found once. The source is a woman aged 55-70 years with acute or convalescent COVID-19. Sequencing was performed on peripheral blood. This rearrangement joins TRBV5-1 to TRBJ2-1, with 7 bases aligning to TRBD1. The CDR3: CASSVAGTDYNEQFF. CDR3 bases: TGCGCCAGCAGCGTAGCCGGGACAGACTACAATGAGCAGTTCTTC.